This T cell receptor beta chain appears in the sequencing data of a study of STAT3 mutations in large granular lymphocyte leukemia. At the level of the study: Over half of T-LGLL patients had one or more immunosuppressive regimens.

Findings of the study overall: In T-cell large granular lymphocyte leukemia, about half of patients showed multiple immunodominant subclonotypes.

Sequencing was performed with immunoSEQ multiplex PCR; in TCRdb, only in-frame clones are kept and a portion is missing. Its listing shows about 2,400 clones. Worth noting for this clone: The target antigen is unknown. The conserved closing phenylalanine or tryptophan is absent in this CDR3, likely reflecting a read error. The DNA is left out, because the CDR3 cannot be placed on it with certainty; the CDR3 is given as TCRdb lists it.

CDR1 is SGHVS and CDR2 is FNYEAQ in the germline V gene. The CDR3 is 11 amino acids long, termini counted. The chain uses TRBV7-6 and TRBJ2-1; TRBD2 is taken as the D call from the table, unchecked against the DNA. Sequencing input: PBMCs. The sequence was obtained from a human donor with T large granular lymphocyte leukemia. The donor label of this sample is uncertain. Some clones in this sample may be carry-over from other donors' samples. The CDR3 sequence is CASSLTSGINE.